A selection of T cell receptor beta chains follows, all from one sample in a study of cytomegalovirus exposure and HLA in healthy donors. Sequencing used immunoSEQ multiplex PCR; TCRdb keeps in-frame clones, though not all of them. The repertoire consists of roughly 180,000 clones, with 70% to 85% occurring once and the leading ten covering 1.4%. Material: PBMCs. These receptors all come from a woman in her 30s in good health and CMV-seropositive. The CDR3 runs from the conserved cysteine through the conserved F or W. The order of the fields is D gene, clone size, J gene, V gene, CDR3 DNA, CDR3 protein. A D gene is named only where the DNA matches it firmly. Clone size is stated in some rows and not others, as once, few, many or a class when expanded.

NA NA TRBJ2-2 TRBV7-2 TGTGCCAGCAGATCAGGGGCTAGTGGGGAGCTGTTTTTT CASRSGASGELFF
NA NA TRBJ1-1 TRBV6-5 TGTGCCAGCAGTCGTATCGGCACTGAAGCTTTCTTT CASSRIGTEAFF
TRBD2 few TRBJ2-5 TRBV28 TGTGCCAGCAGCGTCTCGACTAGCGGGATAGGGGAGACCCAGTACTTC CASSVSTSGIGETQYF
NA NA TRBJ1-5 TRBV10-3 TGTGCCATCAGTGAGGGGCAGGTAGTAGATCAGCCCCAGCATTTT CAISEGQVVDQPQHF
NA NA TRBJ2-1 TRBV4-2 TGTGCCAGCAGCCAGATCTTGACTACCTACAATGAGCAGTTCTTC CASSQILTTYNEQFF
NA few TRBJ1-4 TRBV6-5 TGTGCCAGCAGTAATAGTCAGGGGTTCGGGGAAAAACTGTTTTTT CASSNSQGFGEKLFF
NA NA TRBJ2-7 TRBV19 TGTGCCAGTACCGCCCGGGAGTGGTCCTACGAGCAGTACTTC CASTAREWSYEQYF
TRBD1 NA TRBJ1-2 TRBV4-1 TGCGCCAGCAGCCACGACAGGGGGAGAACTAACTATGGCTACACCTTC CASSHDRGRTNYGYTF
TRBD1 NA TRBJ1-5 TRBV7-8 TGTGCCAGCAGCGAGTCCGGGACAGCTATTAACAATCAGCCCCAGCATTTT CASSESGTAINNQPQHF
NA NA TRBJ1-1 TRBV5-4 TGTGCCAGCAGCTTGGACAGCATTGAAGCTTTCTTT CASSLDSIEAFF
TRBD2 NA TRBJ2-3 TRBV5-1 TGCGCCAGCAGCTTGGCTAGCGGGACCCTCCCAGATACGCAGTATTTT CASSLASGTLPDTQYF
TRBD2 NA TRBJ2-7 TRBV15 TGTGCCACCACCGACCAAGCGGGAGGGTCTATTGAGCAGTACTTC CATTDQAGGSIEQYF
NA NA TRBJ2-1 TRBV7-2 TGTGCCACCGCGGAGGTAGGCGATGAGCAGTTCTTC CATAEVGDEQFF
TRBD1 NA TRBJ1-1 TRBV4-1 TGCGCCAGCAGCCAATTGGGGACAGGGCAATGGCAGGAAGCTTTCTTT CASSQLGTGQWQEAFF
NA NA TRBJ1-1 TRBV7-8 TGTGCCAGCAGCTTATCAGGGTCAGACACTGAAGCTTTCTTT CASSLSGSDTEAFF
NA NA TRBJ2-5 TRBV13 TGTGCCAGCAGCCAGTGGGGGGAATGGGAGACCCAGTACTTC CASSQWGEWETQYF
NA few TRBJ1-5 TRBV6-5 TGTGCCAGCAGTCCGACACCAAGCAATCAGCCCCAGCATTTT CASSPTPSNQPQHF
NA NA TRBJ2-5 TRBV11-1 TGTGCCAGCAGTGAACTGTGGAGGATCATAGTCGACGAGACCCAGTACTTC CASSELWRIIVDETQYF
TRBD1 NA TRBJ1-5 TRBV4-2 TGTGCCAGCAGCCAGGACACAGGGGGCGGGCAGCCCCAGCATTTT CASSQDTGGGQPQHF
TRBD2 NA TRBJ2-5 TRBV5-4 TGTGCCAGCAGCTTGGAGCTAGCGGGAGTTAAGTCCCAAGAGACCCAGTACTTC CASSLELAGVKSQETQYF
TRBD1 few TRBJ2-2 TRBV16 TGTGCCAGCAGCCGACGACAGGGGGCCACCGGGGAGCTGTTTTTT CASSRRQGATGELFF
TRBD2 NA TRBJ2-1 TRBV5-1 TGCGCCAGCAGCGCGGGACTAGCGGGAAGTGGCTACAATGAGCAGTTCTTC CASSAGLAGSGYNEQFF
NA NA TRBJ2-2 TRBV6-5 TGTGCCAGCCTTGGGAGGCTGGCGAACACCGGGGAGCTGTTTTTT CASLGRLANTGELFF
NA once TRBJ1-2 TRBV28 TGTGCCAGCAGTTTTGGGGCCTCACTAAAGGACTACACCTTC CASSFGASLKDYTF
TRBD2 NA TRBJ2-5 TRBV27 TGTGCCAGCCTTTCGTTAGCGGGAGGTTTCAAAGAGACCCAGTACTTC CASLSLAGGFKETQYF
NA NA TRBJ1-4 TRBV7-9 TGTGCCAGCAGCCCCCGCGGGGAGTCCGAAAAACTGTTTTTT CASSPRGESEKLFF
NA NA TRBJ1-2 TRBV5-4 TGTGCCAGCAGCTTGGGGGCAGGGATTGACGGCTACACCTTC CASSLGAGIDGYTF
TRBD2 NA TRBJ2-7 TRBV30 TGTGCCTGGAGTGGAACTAGCGGGAGGGCCCTTTACTACGAGCAGTACTTC CAWSGTSGRALYYEQYF
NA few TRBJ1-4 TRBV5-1 TGCGCCAGCAGCTTGGTAGGGGTAGATAATGAAAAACTGTTTTTT CASSLVGVDNEKLFF
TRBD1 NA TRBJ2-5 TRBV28 TGTGCCAGCAGTTTAGGCTGGACAGGGGGCGAAGAGACCCAGTACTTC CASSLGWTGGEETQYF
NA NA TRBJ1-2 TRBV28 TGTGCCAGCAGTTTAGGTCAAGCGGTGCATGGCTACACCTTC CASSLGQAVHGYTF
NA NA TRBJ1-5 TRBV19 TGTGCCAGTAATGGGGGGTCTCGTCAGCCCCAGCATTTT CASNGGSRQPQHF
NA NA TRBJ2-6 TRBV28 TGTGCCAGCAGTCCCAGGGTGGGCTCTGGGGCCAACGTCCTGACTTTC CASSPRVGSGANVLTF
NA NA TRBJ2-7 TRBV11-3 TGTGCCAGCAGCCCGCATAATGCCCAGGACTTGTCCTACGAGCAGTACTTC CASSPHNAQDLSYEQYF
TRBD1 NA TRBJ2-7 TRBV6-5 TGTGCCAGCAGTTACTCCCCAGGGGGTGGCTCCTACGAGCAGTACTTC CASSYSPGGGSYEQYF
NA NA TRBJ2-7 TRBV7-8 TGTGCCAGCAGCTTAGCTGGGGCGGGATCGTCGTTTTGGACCTACGAGCAGTACTTC CASSLAGAGSSFWTYEQYF
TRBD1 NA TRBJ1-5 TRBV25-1 TGTGCCAGCAGCCTAGGGACAGGTAGCAATCAGCCCCAGCATTTT CASSLGTGSNQPQHF
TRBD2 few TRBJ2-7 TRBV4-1 TGCGCCAGCAGCCAACTAGACATGGGACTAGCGAACTACGAGCAGTACTTC CASSQLDMGLANYEQYF
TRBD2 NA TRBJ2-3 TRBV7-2 TGTGCCAGCAGCTTATTCGGGCTAGCGGGATCAGATACGCAGTATTTT CASSLFGLAGSDTQYF
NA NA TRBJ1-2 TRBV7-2 TGTGCCAGCAGCTTAGATTCTCAGGGTGGATATGGCTACACCTTC CASSLDSQGGYGYTF
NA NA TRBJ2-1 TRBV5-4 TGTGCCAGCAGCTTGCAGGGTTTGAATGAGCAGTTCTTC CASSLQGLNEQFF
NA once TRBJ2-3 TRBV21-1 TGTGCCAGCAGCAAAGTCGAGTTAGAGCGGGAGGAGGGGGGCACAGATACGCAGTATTTT CASSKVELEREEGGTDTQYF
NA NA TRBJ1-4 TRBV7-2 TGTGCCAGCAGACCATCGACAGTCACTAATGAAAAACTGTTTTTT CASRPSTVTNEKLFF
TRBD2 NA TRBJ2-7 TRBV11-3 TGTGCCAGCAGCTTAGTGGAGCGGGAGGGCCACGAGCAGTACTTC CASSLVEREGHEQYF
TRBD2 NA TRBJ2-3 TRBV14 TGTGCCAGCAGCCCCGGGACTAGCGGGAGAGCAAGCACAGATACGCAGTATTTT CASSPGTSGRASTDTQYF
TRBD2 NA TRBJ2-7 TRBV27 TGTGCCAGCAGTTTATCTCCTAGCGGGAGGCTAGAGCAGTACTTC CASSLSPSGRLEQYF
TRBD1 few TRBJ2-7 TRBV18 TGTGCCAGCTCAGTTGGACAGGGGGCGCCTGAACAGTACTTC CASSVGQGAPEQYF
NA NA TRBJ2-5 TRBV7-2 TGTGCCAGCAGCAAAAATAGGGGGGAGACCCAGTACTTC CASSKNRGETQYF
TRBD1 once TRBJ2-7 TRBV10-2 TGCGCCAGCAGTGGAAGACAGGGGGCGGGCTCCTACGAGCAGTACTTC CASSGRQGAGSYEQYF
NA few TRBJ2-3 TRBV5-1 TGCGCCAGCAGCTGGGACAACACAGATACGCAGTATTTT CASSWDNTDTQYF
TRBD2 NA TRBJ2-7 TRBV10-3 TGTGCCATCAGTCTCCTAGCGGGGTCCTACGAGCAGTACTTC CAISLLAGSYEQYF
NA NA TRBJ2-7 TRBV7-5 TGTGCCAGAAGCTTAGATAAGGTACAGGGGGCGCGGGAGGCGGGGAACGAGCAGTACTTC CARSLDKVQGAREAGNEQYF
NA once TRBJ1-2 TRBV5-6 TGTGCCAGCTCCCCAGGTACGGCCAGCTATGGCTACACCTTC CASSPGTASYGYTF